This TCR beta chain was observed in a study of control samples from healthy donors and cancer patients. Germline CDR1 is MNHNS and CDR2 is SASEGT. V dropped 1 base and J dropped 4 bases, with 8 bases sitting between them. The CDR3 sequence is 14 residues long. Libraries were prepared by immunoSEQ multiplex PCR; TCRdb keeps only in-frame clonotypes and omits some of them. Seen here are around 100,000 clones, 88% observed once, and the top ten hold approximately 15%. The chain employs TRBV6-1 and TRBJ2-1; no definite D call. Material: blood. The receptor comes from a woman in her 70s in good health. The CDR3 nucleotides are TGTGCCAGCAGTGAAGTTCGGTCTTACAATGAGCAGTTCTTC. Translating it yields CASSEVRSYNEQFF.